The TCR beta chain described here comes from a study of blood T cell repertoires in COVID-19. Study overall: Sites across the United States, Italy and Spain contributed samples from acute and convalescent COVID-19.

In Seattle, patients joined the study during active infection and were tracked longitudinally. The count of this clone is one. CDR3 size: 15 residues. Per the germline V gene, CDR1 is SGHRS and CDR2 is YFSETQ. V lost 0 bases and J 3 bases, leaving 12 bases between the germline ends. Original handling: Estimates of nucleated cell counts were drawn from the amplification of reference gene primers. Sequenced by immunoSEQ multiplex PCR; TCRdb stores in-frame clones only, minus some. The DNA gave D and trimming, while V, J and clone size come from that table. Of roughly 100,000 clones listed, roughly four fifths are singletons.

The sequence was collected from an elderly man with COVID-19, enrolled during active disease. The rearrangement links TRBV5-1 to TRBJ1-1; D is possibly TRBD1 (5 bases). Specimen: peripheral blood. The CDR3 DNA reads as TGCGCCAGCAGCTTGGGTAGAGGGGAGGACACTGAAGCTTTCTTT. Residues: CASSLGRGEDTEAFF.